These T cell receptor beta chains were read from a single sample in a study of neurological immune-mediated disorders. TCRdb recomputed calls from the 5' RACE reads with MiXCR, one row per CDR3 protein. The sample yields over 50,000 distinct CDR3 sequences, roughly 5% seen once. Sequencing used PBMCs. These receptor sequences come from a human donor with multiple sclerosis. The donor label of this sample is uncertain. CDR3s include the opening cysteine and the closing phenylalanine or tryptophan. The order of the fields is J gene, V gene, D gene, clone size, CDR3 DNA, CDR3 protein. D genes are given only for firm matches. Size is omitted from some rows. Given values are once, few, many or a class for expanded clones.

j_gene: TRBJ1-3; v_gene: TRBV5-1; d_gene: TRBD1; abundance: many; CDR3nt: TGCGCCAGCAGCTCCGGGACAGGTGGAAACACCATATATTTT; CDR3aa: CASSSGTGGNTIYF
j_gene: TRBJ1-1; v_gene: TRBV12-3/TRBV12-4; d_gene: -; abundance: many; CDR3nt: TGTGCCAGCACTGTTACAGGGCTGGGAACTGAAGCTTTCTTT; CDR3aa: CASTVTGLGTEAFF
j_gene: TRBJ2-7; v_gene: TRBV18; d_gene: -; abundance: few; CDR3nt: TGTGCCAGCTCACCACCGAGTTCTGACTACGAGCAGTACTTC; CDR3aa: CASSPPSSDYEQYF
j_gene: TRBJ1-2; v_gene: TRBV27; d_gene: -; abundance: many; CDR3nt: TGTGCCAGCAGTTCCAGTGGGGGAGTATATGGCTACACCTTC; CDR3aa: CASSSSGGVYGYTF
j_gene: TRBJ2-1; v_gene: TRBV5-5; d_gene: TRBD1; abundance: many; CDR3nt: TGTGCCAGCATCTGGGACAGCCCCAGGGATGAGCAGTTCTTC; CDR3aa: CASIWDSPRDEQFF
j_gene: TRBJ1-1; v_gene: TRBV5-1; d_gene: -; abundance: -; CDR3nt: TGCGCCAGCAGCCAGACGGGAAAGAACACTGAAGCTTTCTTT; CDR3aa: CASSQTGKNTEAFF
j_gene: TRBJ1-1; v_gene: TRBV20-1; d_gene: -; abundance: -; CDR3nt: TGCAGTGCTGTTTCCGACCCGAACACTGAAGCTTTCTTT; CDR3aa: CSAVSDPNTEAFF
j_gene: TRBJ1-4; v_gene: TRBV20-1; d_gene: TRBD1; abundance: many; CDR3nt: TGCAGTGCGGGACAGGCTTCAACTAATGAAAAACTGTTTTTT; CDR3aa: CSAGQASTNEKLFF
j_gene: TRBJ2-2; v_gene: TRBV15; d_gene: -; abundance: many; CDR3nt: TGTGCCACCACCCATGGACTCTCGGAGCTGTTTTTT; CDR3aa: CATTHGLSELFF
j_gene: TRBJ1-1; v_gene: TRBV5-1; d_gene: TRBD1; abundance: many; CDR3nt: TGCGCCAGCAGCTTGGAACAGGGGGCCAAGGCTTTCTTT; CDR3aa: CASSLEQGAKAFF
j_gene: TRBJ2-1; v_gene: TRBV6-2/TRBV6-3; d_gene: -; abundance: many; CDR3nt: TGTGCCAGCAGTTGGGCAGGGAATGAGCAGTTCTTC; CDR3aa: CASSWAGNEQFF
j_gene: TRBJ2-1; v_gene: TRBV18; d_gene: -; abundance: -; CDR3nt: TGTGCCAGCTCACGTGACCGTTACAATGAGCAGTTCTTC; CDR3aa: CASSRDRYNEQFF
j_gene: TRBJ2-5; v_gene: TRBV6-1; d_gene: TRBD2; abundance: -; CDR3nt: TGTGCCAGCAGTTTTAGCGGGTCAGAGACCCAGTACTTC; CDR3aa: CASSFSGSETQYF
j_gene: TRBJ1-5; v_gene: TRBV18; d_gene: TRBD1; abundance: few; CDR3nt: TGTGCCAGCTCACCCCGACAGGGGGATCAGCCCCAGCATTTT; CDR3aa: CASSPRQGDQPQHF
j_gene: TRBJ2-5; v_gene: TRBV15; d_gene: TRBD2; abundance: many; CDR3nt: TGTGCCACCAGCAGAGTAAGCGGGAAAGAGACCCAGTACTTC; CDR3aa: CATSRVSGKETQYF
j_gene: TRBJ1-2; v_gene: TRBV11-2; d_gene: -; abundance: many; CDR3nt: TGTGCCAGCAGCTCCCCGCCGGGGGACTATGGCTACACCTTC; CDR3aa: CASSSPPGDYGYTF
j_gene: TRBJ2-3; v_gene: TRBV5-1; d_gene: -; abundance: many; CDR3nt: TGCGCCAGCAGCGGATCCGATACGCAGTATTTT; CDR3aa: CASSGSDTQYF
j_gene: TRBJ1-4; v_gene: TRBV4-1; d_gene: -; abundance: many; CDR3nt: TGCGCCAGCAGCCAAGAACCAGGGGTCCTCTTTAATGAAAAACTGTTTTTT; CDR3aa: CASSQEPGVLFNEKLFF
j_gene: TRBJ2-7; v_gene: TRBV9; d_gene: -; abundance: many; CDR3nt: TGTGCCAGCAGCGTCAAGGGCGGACTCGAGCAGTACTTC; CDR3aa: CASSVKGGLEQYF
j_gene: TRBJ2-7; v_gene: TRBV4-2; d_gene: -; abundance: many; CDR3nt: TGTGCCAGCAGCCAAGACCGGCTAGCGTACGAGCAGTACTTC; CDR3aa: CASSQDRLAYEQYF
j_gene: TRBJ1-2; v_gene: TRBV12-3/TRBV12-4; d_gene: -; abundance: many; CDR3nt: TGTGCCAGCAGTTTAGATGGCACCCATGGCTACACCTTC; CDR3aa: CASSLDGTHGYTF
j_gene: TRBJ2-7; v_gene: TRBV12-3/TRBV12-4; d_gene: -; abundance: few; CDR3nt: TGTGCCAGCAGCAGGGACCAAGACTACGAGCAGTACTTC; CDR3aa: CASSRDQDYEQYF
j_gene: TRBJ2-1; v_gene: TRBV20-1; d_gene: -; abundance: many; CDR3nt: TGCAGTGCTAGAGATCCGACCTCCTACAATGAGCAGTTCTTC; CDR3aa: CSARDPTSYNEQFF
j_gene: TRBJ2-2; v_gene: TRBV5-1; d_gene: -; abundance: many; CDR3nt: TGCGCCAGCAGCGGGGACCCGCAATCCGGGGAGCTGTTTTTT; CDR3aa: CASSGDPQSGELFF
j_gene: TRBJ1-1; v_gene: TRBV29-1; d_gene: -; abundance: many; CDR3nt: TGCAGCGTTGTGGACAGCATGAACACTGAAGCTTTCTTT; CDR3aa: CSVVDSMNTEAFF
j_gene: TRBJ2-1; v_gene: TRBV20-1; d_gene: TRBD2; abundance: many; CDR3nt: TGCAGTGCAAAATTCGGGGGGGAATGGAACCATGAGCAGTTCTTC; CDR3aa: CSAKFGGEWNHEQFF
j_gene: TRBJ1-1; v_gene: TRBV7-9; d_gene: -; abundance: many; CDR3nt: TGTGCCAGCAGCTCGCTTTCGACAGCCACCTCTTTCTTT; CDR3aa: CASSSLSTATSFF
j_gene: TRBJ1-1; v_gene: TRBV5-5; d_gene: TRBD1; abundance: many; CDR3nt: TGTGCCAGCAGCTTGGCTTGGGTCTGGGACAGGGGGAAGGCTGAAGCTTTCTTT; CDR3aa: CASSLAWVWDRGKAEAFF
j_gene: TRBJ2-3; v_gene: TRBV2; d_gene: TRBD1; abundance: many; CDR3nt: TGTGCCAGCAAAAGGCCAGGGGGCGGCACAGATACGCAGTATTTT; CDR3aa: CASKRPGGGTDTQYF
j_gene: TRBJ1-1; v_gene: TRBV3-1; d_gene: TRBD1; abundance: -; CDR3nt: TGTGCCAGCAGCCCGGGACAGGGGGTAGTCGGAGCTTTCTTT; CDR3aa: CASSPGQGVVGAFF
j_gene: TRBJ1-2; v_gene: TRBV19; d_gene: -; abundance: -; CDR3nt: TGTGCCAGTAGTATACTTGGCAGAGCTAACTATGGCTACACCTTC; CDR3aa: CASSILGRANYGYTF
j_gene: TRBJ2-2; v_gene: TRBV7-2; d_gene: -; abundance: many; CDR3nt: TGTGCCAGCAGCTGGATGGGGGACGGGGAGCTGTTTTTT; CDR3aa: CASSWMGDGELFF
j_gene: TRBJ2-3; v_gene: TRBV20-1; d_gene: TRBD2; abundance: many; CDR3nt: TGCAGTGCTAGAGTTCAGCGGGGAAACGCAGATACGCAGTATTTT; CDR3aa: CSARVQRGNADTQYF
j_gene: TRBJ2-2; v_gene: TRBV5-1; d_gene: -; abundance: many; CDR3nt: TGCGCCAGTGGCCCGCGTTGGACCACCGGGGAGCTGTTTTTT; CDR3aa: CASGPRWTTGELFF
j_gene: TRBJ1-6; v_gene: TRBV5-1; d_gene: TRBD1; abundance: many; CDR3nt: TGCGCCAGCAGCTTCATCACAGGGGGATCCGATTCACCCCTCCACTTT; CDR3aa: CASSFITGGSDSPLHF
j_gene: TRBJ2-1; v_gene: TRBV20-1; d_gene: -; abundance: -; CDR3nt: TGCAGTGCCTACTCCCCAGGCAGGAACAATGAGCAGTTCTTC; CDR3aa: CSAYSPGRNNEQFF
j_gene: TRBJ2-7; v_gene: TRBV5-1; d_gene: -; abundance: many; CDR3nt: TGCGCCAGCAGCTTGGCGATCACCGGGACGGTAGACTACGAGCAGTACTTC; CDR3aa: CASSLAITGTVDYEQYF
j_gene: TRBJ2-3; v_gene: TRBV20-1; d_gene: TRBD2; abundance: many; CDR3nt: TGCAGTGCTAGAGGTGCGGGGGGCAAAACAGATACGCAGTATTTT; CDR3aa: CSARGAGGKTDTQYF
j_gene: TRBJ1-2; v_gene: TRBV20-1; d_gene: -; abundance: many; CDR3nt: TGCAGTGCTAGAAGGTCAGGAGATCTCTATGGCTACACCTTC; CDR3aa: CSARRSGDLYGYTF
j_gene: TRBJ2-5; v_gene: TRBV2; d_gene: TRBD2; abundance: many; CDR3nt: TGTGCCAGCAGTGTCGTCCTAGCGGGGTTGGAGACCCAGTACTTC; CDR3aa: CASSVVLAGLETQYF